This TCR beta chain emerged from a study of molecular identifiers for immune sequencing clone quantification. In TCRdb, the PCR reads were re-called with MiXCR into one record per CDR3 protein. The data contain some 680,000 distinct CDR3 sequences, less than 30% of them seen just once; the ten biggest clones take up 0.7% to 0.95%. This clonotype originated in a human donor in good health. Some libraries in this study had Jurkat cell RNA spiked in. The sequencing sample was made of naive CD8+ T cells from blood, with Jurkat cell RNA spiked in. The subset: FACS-sorted CD8+CD4-CCR7+CD45RA+ naive T cells.

The CDR3 DNA reads as TGTGCCAGCGGTCTAACGGGACCCCCAGCTACGCAGTATTTT. Translated: CASGLTGPPATQYF. The chain is built from TRBV28 and TRBJ2-3; either TRBD1 or TRBD2 may supply D (5 bases each). There are 14 residues in the CDR3. The germline CDR1 and CDR2 sequences are MDHEN and SYDVKM. Trimming left V 8 bases short and J 8 bases short, with 20 bases between.